The 13 T cell receptor beta chains below all came from one sample that was sequenced in a study of monozygotic twins with cystic fibrosis. Assay used: immunoSEQ multiplex PCR; TCRdb lists only in-frame clones, some missing. This table has around 12,000 clones, approximately 85% appearing once. Source material: blood. The source of these receptors is a man between 18 and 35 years old with cystic fibrosis.

The chain employs TRBV6-1 and TRBJ1-4; D perhaps matches TRBD1 (6 bases). The ends were cut back, 1 base at V and 3 bases at J, with 12 bases in the middle. Germline CDR1 is MNHNS and CDR2 is SASEGT. The CDR3 is made up of 16 amino acids. The chain's CDR3 is CASSEVAGAANEKLFF. The CDR3 nucleotides are TGTGCCAGCAGTGAAGTGGCGGGGGCAGCTAATGAAAAACTGTTTTTT.

This clone was picked up a small number of times. The chain combines TRBV19 with TRBJ1-2; a weak D match, TRBD1 (5 bases). The germline V gene encodes CDR1 LNHDA and CDR2 SQIVND (reference sequence). The CDR3 loop spans 14 amino acids. Trimming stripped 3 bases from V and 4 bases from J, with 12 bases between. The CDR3, as DNA: TGTGCCAGTAGTATCTCCGGGACCGCCTATGGCTACACCTTC. Its protein product is CASSISGTAYGYTF. The complete variable domain, with remaining parts taken from reference TRBV19 and TRBJ1-2, reads DGGITQSPKYLFRKEGQNVTLSCEQNLNHDAMYWYRQDPGQGLRLIYYSQIVNDFQKGDIAEGYSVSREKKESFPLTVTSAQKNPTAFYLCASSISGTAYGYTFGSGTRLTVV.

The rearrangement links TRBV6-5 to TRBJ1-2, with D uncertain. The germline CDR1 and CDR2 sequences are MNHEY and SVGAGI. This CDR3 region has 14 residues. V was pared by 1 base and J by 7 bases, with 13 bases between. The CDR3 loop is CASSYFQASGGYTF. The CDR3 bases are TGTGCCAGCAGTTACTTTCAGGCATCGGGTGGCTACACCTTC.

The chain combines TRBV7-9 with TRBJ1-4; unclear D gene. CDR3 length: 16 amino acids. Between the trimmed V and J ends, which lost 5 bases and 0 bases, there was a span of 13 bases. The germline CDR1 and CDR2 sequences are SEHNR and FQNEAQ (reference sequence). The CDR3 DNA reads TGTGCCAGCAGCCGAGGAAGCAGAGCAACTAATGAAAAACTGTTTTTT. Protein product: CASSRGSRATNEKLFF.

This clone was recorded only once. V is TRBV19 and J is TRBJ1-5; 10 bases match TRBD1. Germline values: CDR1 LNHDA, CDR2 SQIVND (reference sequence). Trimming at V came to 6 bases and at J to 2 bases, leaving 7 bases not matched to a gene. The CDR3 is 16 amino acids. The CDR3 sequence: CASRKDRGSRNQPQHF. CDR3 DNA: TGTGCCAGTAGGAAGGACAGGGGGTCACGCAATCAGCCCCAGCATTTT.

This clone showed up just a few times. This chain uses TRBV10-1 with TRBJ2-7; D may be TRBD2 (6 bases). V was pared by 2 bases and J by 3 bases, with 11 bases between. The CDR3 spans 14 residues. Germline CDR1 reads WNHNN; CDR2 reads SYGVQD (reference sequence). The CDR3 sequence: CASSERVSGYEQYF. CDR3 DNA: TGCGCCAGCAGTGAGAGGGTTAGCGGCTACGAGCAGTACTTC.

The chain couples TRBV5-1 to TRBJ1-5; D ambiguous. Germline CDR1 SGHRS, CDR2 YFSETQ. This CDR3 has 14 residues. The V end was cut by 1 base, the J end by 2 bases, with 7 bases between. CDR3 coding DNA: TGCGCCAGCAGCTTGAGTGGGGGCAATCAGCCCCAGCATTTT. Encoded protein: CASSLSGGNQPQHF. The full variable domain, in which reference TRBV5-1 and TRBJ1-5 provide the parts outside the CDR3, is KAGVTQTPRYLIKTRGQQVTLSCSPISGHRSVSWYQQTPGQGLQFLFEYFSETQRNKGNFPGRFSGRQFSNSRSEMNVSTLELGDSALYLCASSLSGGNQPQHFGDGTRLSIL.

The chain links TRBV7-3 to TRBJ2-5; TRBD2 aligns across 15 bases. This CDR3 contains 16 residues. V gave up 5 bases and J gave up 5 bases; unmatched junction bases: 6. Looked up from germline, CDR1 is SGHTA and CDR2 is FQGTGA. CDR3 bases: TGTGCCAGCAGCCGCTCCGGGACTAGCGGGGGGGAGACCCAGTACTTC. It yields the protein CASSRSGTSGGETQYF. The full variable domain, in which reference TRBV7-3 and TRBJ2-5 provide the parts outside the CDR3, is GAGVSQTPSNKVTEKGKYVELRCDPISGHTALYWYRQSLGQGPEFLIYFQGTGAADDSGLPNDRFFAVRPEGSVSTLKIQRTERGDSAVYLCASSRSGTSGGETQYFGPGTRLLVL.

The CDR3, as DNA: TGTGCCAGCAGTGTTAGTCAAAATAATTCACCCCTCCACTTT. This sequence encodes CASSVSQNNSPLHF. The chain employs TRBV6-4 and TRBJ1-6; no clear D gene. CDR3 size: 14 residues. V lost 4 bases, J lost 5 bases, and 9 bases lay in between. The germline V gene encodes CDR1 MRHNA and CDR2 SNTAGT.

CDR3 sequence (DNA): TGCGCCAGCAGTCAATCGGGCAGGGGGAACACTGAAGCTTTCTTT. Translation gives CASSQSGRGNTEAFF. The V gene is TRBV23-1, the J gene TRBJ1-1; TRBD1 is a possible D gene (6 bases). TRBV23-1 is an ORF for which the function is uncertain. This CDR3 is 15 amino acids long. Deletions cut 0 bases from V and 1 base from J, with 9 bases between.

The chain combines TRBV28 with TRBJ1-6; D possibly corresponds to TRBD1 (5 bases). The CDR3 is made up of 14 amino acids. V dropped 5 bases and J dropped 7 bases, with 12 bases sitting between them. CDR1 and CDR2 (germline): MDHEN, SYDVKM. CDR3 sequence reads: CASSPQGVNSPLHF. The CDR3 region has the DNA TGTGCCAGCAGTCCTCAGGGAGTCAATTCACCCCTCCACTTT.

This clone was counted only a few times. V gene TRBV4-1 combines with J gene TRBJ2-3; D gene unclear. The V end was cut by 0 bases, the J end by 5 bases, with 3 bases between. The CDR3 is made up of 12 amino acids. Germline lookup yields CDR1 MGHRA and CDR2 YSYEKL. The CDR3 reads CASSQEGDTQYF. Here the CDR3 DNA reads TGCGCCAGCAGCCAAGAAGGAGATACGCAGTATTTT.

The chain carries TRBV27 and TRBJ2-7, with 9 bases matching TRBD2. Germline V gives CDR1 MNHEY, CDR2 SMNVEV (reference sequence). V shed 7 bases and J 2 bases; nucleotides not matched to a gene: 9. The CDR3 spans 15 residues. The CDR3 spells CASTDRAGGPYEQYF. The CDR3 DNA follows: TGTGCCAGCACCGACCGGGCGGGAGGGCCCTACGAGCAGTACTTC.